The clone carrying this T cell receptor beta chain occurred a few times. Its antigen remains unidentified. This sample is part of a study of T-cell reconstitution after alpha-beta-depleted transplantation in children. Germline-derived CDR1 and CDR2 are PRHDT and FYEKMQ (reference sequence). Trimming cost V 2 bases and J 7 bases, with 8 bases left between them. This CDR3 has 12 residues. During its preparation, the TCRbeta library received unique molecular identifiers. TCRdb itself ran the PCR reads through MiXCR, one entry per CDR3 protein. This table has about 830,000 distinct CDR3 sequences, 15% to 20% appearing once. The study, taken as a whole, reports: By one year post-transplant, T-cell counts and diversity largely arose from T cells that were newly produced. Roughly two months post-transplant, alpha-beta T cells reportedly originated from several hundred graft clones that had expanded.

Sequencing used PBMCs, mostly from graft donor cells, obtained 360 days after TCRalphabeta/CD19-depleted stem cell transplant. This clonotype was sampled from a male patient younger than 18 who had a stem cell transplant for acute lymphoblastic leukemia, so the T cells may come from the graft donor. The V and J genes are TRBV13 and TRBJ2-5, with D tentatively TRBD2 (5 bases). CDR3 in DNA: TGTGCCAGCAGCTTAAGCCTAGCGACCCAGTACTTC. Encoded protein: CASSLSLATQYF.